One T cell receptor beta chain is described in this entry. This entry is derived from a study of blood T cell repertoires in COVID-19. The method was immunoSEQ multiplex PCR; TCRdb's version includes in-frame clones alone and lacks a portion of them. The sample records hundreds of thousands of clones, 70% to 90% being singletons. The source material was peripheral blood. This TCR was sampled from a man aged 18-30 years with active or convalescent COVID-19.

The CDR3 bases are TGTGCCAGCAGCGTGGGACAGTCCCTCAATCAGCCCCAGCATTTT. Translation gives CASSVGQSLNQPQHF. The rearrangement links TRBV27 to TRBJ1-5; 7 positions match TRBD1. The CDR3 contains 15 residues. V was clipped by 6 bases and J by 3 bases; unmatched bases: 8. Germline lookup yields CDR1 MNHEY and CDR2 SMNVEV (reference sequence).